This T cell receptor (beta chain) was documented in a study of cytomegalovirus exposure and HLA in healthy donors. Primers included in the PCR were 60 Vbeta and 13 Jbeta primers. The protocol was immunoSEQ multiplex PCR, while the TCRdb copy is restricted to in-frame clones and leaves out a portion. The data show 200,000 or so clones, 75% to 80% seen once. Sequenced input: PBMCs. This TCR was recovered from a woman aged 25-40 years in good health and CMV-seropositive.

The CDR3 sequence is CASSSTTSGRASEQFF. The CDR3 DNA follows: TGCGCCAGCAGCTCAACGACTAGCGGGAGGGCAAGTGAGCAGTTCTTC. The genes are TRBV5-1 and TRBJ2-1; 14 bases are shared with TRBD2. Germline V gene data show CDR1 as SGHRS and CDR2 as YFSETQ. The length of the CDR3 is 16 residues. The ends lost 3 bases at V and 9 bases at J; junction bases unmatched: 8.